This T cell receptor (beta chain) was captured by sequencing in a study of blood T cell repertoires in COVID-19. About the research overall: Collection of acute and convalescent COVID-19 samples took place in the United States, Italy and Spain. Sources were T cells, B-cell-depleted T cells, or PBMCs; the material itself was cDNA or gDNA.

Original methodology: It was from reference gene primer amplification that nucleated cell counts were estimated. Method: immunoSEQ multiplex PCR; TCRdb's copy keeps in-frame clones and lacks some. The V and J calls and clone size are taken from that table; D and trimming were inferred from the DNA. There are approximately 36,000 clones in the sample; nearly 90% occur only once, and 25% to 30% lies in the top ten. There are 15 residues in the CDR3. CDR1 and CDR2 (germline): SGDLS, YYNGEE. Trimming cost V 0 bases and J 2 bases, with 6 bases left between them. This TCR derives from a man between 60 and 75 years old with active or convalescent COVID-19. The V gene is TRBV9, the J gene TRBJ2-6, with a possible D match to TRBD1 (6 bases). Material for sequencing was peripheral blood. The CDR3 loop reads CASSVEGAGANVLTF. Written as DNA, the CDR3 is TGTGCCAGCAGCGTAGAGGGGGCTGGGGCCAACGTCCTGACTTTC.